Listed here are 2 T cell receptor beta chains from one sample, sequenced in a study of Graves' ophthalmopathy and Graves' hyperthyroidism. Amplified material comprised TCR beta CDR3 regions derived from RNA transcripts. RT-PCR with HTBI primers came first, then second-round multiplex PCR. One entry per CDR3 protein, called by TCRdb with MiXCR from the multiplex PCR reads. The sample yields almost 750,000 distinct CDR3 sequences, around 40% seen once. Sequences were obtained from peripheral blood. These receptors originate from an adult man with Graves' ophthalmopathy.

This CDR3 is CSAGGWWANVLTF. In DNA, the CDR3 is TGCAGCGCCGGTGGCTGGTGGGCCAACGTCCTGACTTTC. The V call is TRBV29-1, the J call TRBJ2-6; no reliable D call. Germline CDR1 SQVTM, CDR2 ANQGSEA. The CDR3 spans 13 residues. With 7 bases removed from V and 5 bases from J, the gap between germline ends came to 12 bases.

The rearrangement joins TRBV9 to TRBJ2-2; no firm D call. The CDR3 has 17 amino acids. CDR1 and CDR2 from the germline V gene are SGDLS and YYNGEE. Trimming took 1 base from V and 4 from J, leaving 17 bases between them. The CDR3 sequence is CASSVYPSRVGTGELFF. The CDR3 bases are TGTGCCAGCAGCGTATACCCTTCGAGAGTAGGCACCGGGGAGCTGTTTTTT.